One T cell receptor (beta chain) is described in this entry. Its specificity is unknown. This record belongs to a study of shared clonotypes between healthy human individuals. Adults of Caucasian background living in Nashville, Tennessee made up all donors. It was into CD45RA+ naive and CD45RA-negative memory subsets that the CD4+ cells were split. Assay used: immunoSEQ multiplex PCR; TCRdb lists only in-frame clones, some missing. Of just over 2,000,000 clones listed, 95% were seen once; the top ten hold 0.13%. Study outcomes and limitations: Several donors showed sharing of about 4.8% of naive CD4 clonotypes. Clonotype sharing among donors likely depends on sequencing depth.

The TCR comes from a man aged 18 to 30 in good health. The material sequenced was naive CD4+ T cells sorted from blood. Subset meaning: CD45RA+ positively selected.

CDR3 nucleotide sequence: TGCGCCAGCAGCCCGTTTGGGGGGAGCATTCAGTACTTC. It is translated as CASSPFGGSIQYF. The chain joins TRBV5-1 to TRBJ2-4, with a tentative D call TRBD2 (6 bases). Trimming left V 4 bases short and J 9 bases short, with 14 bases between. Germline loops: CDR1 SGHRS, CDR2 YFSETQ. This CDR3 has 13 residues. The entire variable domain, with the rest obtained from reference TRBV5-1 and TRBJ2-4, is as follows: KAGVTQTPRYLIKTRGQQVTLSCSPISGHRSVSWYQQTPGQGLQFLFEYFSETQRNKGNFPGRFSGRQFSNSRSEMNVSTLELGDSALYLCASSPFGGSIQYFGAGTRLSVL.